This T cell receptor beta chain comes out of a study of technical replicates of blood from a few donors. Sequencing was performed with immunoSEQ multiplex PCR; in TCRdb, only in-frame clones are kept and a portion is missing. This table holds tens of thousands of clones, about 92% found once. This clone was picked up one time. This sequence originates from a human donor in good health. Sequencing used T cells isolated from PBMCs.

The CDR3 is CASSIGGSAYEQYF. Here the CDR3 DNA reads TGTGCCAGTAGTATAGGCGGATCAGCCTACGAGCAGTACTTC. The chain combines TRBV19 with TRBJ2-7; D is unclear. The germline V and J ends were trimmed by 1 base and 2 bases, with 9 bases remaining between them. The CDR3 extends over 14 amino acids. Looked up from germline, CDR1 is LNHDA and CDR2 is SQIVND (reference sequence).